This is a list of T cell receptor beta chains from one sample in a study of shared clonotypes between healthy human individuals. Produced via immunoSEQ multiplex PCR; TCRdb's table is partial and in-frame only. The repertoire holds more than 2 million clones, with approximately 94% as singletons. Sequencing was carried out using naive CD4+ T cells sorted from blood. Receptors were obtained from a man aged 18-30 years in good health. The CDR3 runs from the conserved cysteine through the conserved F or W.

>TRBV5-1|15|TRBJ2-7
CASSLGLGQGPYQYF
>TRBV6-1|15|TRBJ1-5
CASSETTGLGQPQHF
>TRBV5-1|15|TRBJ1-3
CASSPGPNSGNTIYF
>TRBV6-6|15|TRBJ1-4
CASRAFREGDEKLFF
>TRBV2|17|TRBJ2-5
CASSPPGREGPQETQYF
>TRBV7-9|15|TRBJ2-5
CASSLPGPRGETQYF
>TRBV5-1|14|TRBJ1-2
CASSLATEMGGYTF
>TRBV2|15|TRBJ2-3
CASSESGGTTNTQYF
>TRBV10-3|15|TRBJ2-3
CAISMTPRGTDTQYF
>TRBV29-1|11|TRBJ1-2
CSVDRVVGYTF
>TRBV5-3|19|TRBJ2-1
CARSWTRVPLPFAYNEQFF